This entry lists 3 T cell receptor beta chains sequenced from one sample in a study of cytomegalovirus exposure and HLA in healthy donors. The PCR used 60 Vbeta and 13 Jbeta primers. The protocol was immunoSEQ multiplex PCR, while the TCRdb copy is restricted to in-frame clones and leaves out a portion. This table holds around 150,000 clones, 75% to 90% found once. The sample comprised PBMCs. The receptors originated from a human donor in good health.

The chain has TRBV7-6 and TRBJ1-1; D uncertain. V dropped 1 base and J dropped 0 bases, with 12 bases sitting between them. The germline CDR1 and CDR2 sequences are SGHVS and FNYEAQ. This CDR3 contains 16 residues. CDR3 sequence: CASSLGGVTLNTEAFF. The CDR3 bases are TGTGCCAGCAGCTTAGGCGGTGTTACCTTGAACACTGAAGCTTTCTTT.

The chain couples TRBV27 to TRBJ1-2, with a tentative D call TRBD1 (6 bases). With 2 bases removed from V and 0 bases from J, the gap between germline ends came to 7 bases. CDR1 is MNHEY, CDR2 SMNVEV, per germline (reference sequence). The length of the CDR3 is 14 residues. In DNA form, the CDR3 reads TGTGCCAGCAGTTTAGACAGGACTAACTATGGCTACACCTTC. This gives the protein CASSLDRTNYGYTF.

Points on this clone: The sample has other DNA sequences that encode this CDR3 too. This sequence joins TRBV6-5 and TRBJ1-1; weak D call: TRBD1 (5 bases). Trimming cost V 7 bases and J 5 bases, with 11 bases left between them. The germline CDR1 and CDR2 sequences are MNHEY and SVGAGI. This CDR3 spans 12 amino acids. CDR3 sequence reads: CASTPGGTEAFF. Written as DNA, the CDR3 is TGTGCCAGCACCCCGGGGGGTACTGAAGCTTTCTTT.